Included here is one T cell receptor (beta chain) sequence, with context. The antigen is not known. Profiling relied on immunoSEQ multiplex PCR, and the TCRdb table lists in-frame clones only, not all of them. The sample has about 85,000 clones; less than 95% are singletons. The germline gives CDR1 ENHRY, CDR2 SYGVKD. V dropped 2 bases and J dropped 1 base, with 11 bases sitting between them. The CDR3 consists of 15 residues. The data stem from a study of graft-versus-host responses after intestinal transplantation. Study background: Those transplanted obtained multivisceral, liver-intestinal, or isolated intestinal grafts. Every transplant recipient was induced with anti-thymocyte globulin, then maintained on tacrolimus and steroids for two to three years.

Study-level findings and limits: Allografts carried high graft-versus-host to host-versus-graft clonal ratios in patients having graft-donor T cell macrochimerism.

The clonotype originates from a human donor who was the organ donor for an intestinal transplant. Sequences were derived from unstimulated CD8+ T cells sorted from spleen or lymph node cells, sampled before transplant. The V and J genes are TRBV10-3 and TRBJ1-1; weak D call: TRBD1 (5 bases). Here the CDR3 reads CAISEEAGKNTEAFF. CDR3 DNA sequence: TGTGCCATCAGTGAGGAGGCAGGGAAGAACACTGAAGCTTTCTTT.